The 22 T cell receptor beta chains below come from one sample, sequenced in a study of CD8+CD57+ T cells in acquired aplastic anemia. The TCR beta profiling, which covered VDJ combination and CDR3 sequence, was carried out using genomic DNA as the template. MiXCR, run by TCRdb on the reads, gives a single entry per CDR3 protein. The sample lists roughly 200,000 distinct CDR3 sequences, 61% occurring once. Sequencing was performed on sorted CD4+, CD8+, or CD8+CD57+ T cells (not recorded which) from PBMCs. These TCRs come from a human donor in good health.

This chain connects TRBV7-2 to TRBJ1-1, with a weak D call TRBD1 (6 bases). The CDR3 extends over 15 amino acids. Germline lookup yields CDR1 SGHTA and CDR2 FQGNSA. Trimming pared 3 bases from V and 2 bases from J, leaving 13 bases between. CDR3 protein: CASSFGGPVNTEAFF. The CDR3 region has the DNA TGTGCCAGCAGCTTCGGGGGGCCGGTCAACACTGAAGCTTTCTTT.

DNA for the CDR3: TGCAGTGCTACCCCTACGATCTACGAGCAGTACTTC. This translates into CSATPTIYEQYF. V and J are TRBV20-1 and TRBJ2-7; D is uncertain. This CDR3 is built from 12 residues. V was trimmed by 4 bases and J by 3 bases, leaving 10 bases between them. The V gene's germline CDR1 is DFQATT and CDR2 SNEGSKA (reference sequence).

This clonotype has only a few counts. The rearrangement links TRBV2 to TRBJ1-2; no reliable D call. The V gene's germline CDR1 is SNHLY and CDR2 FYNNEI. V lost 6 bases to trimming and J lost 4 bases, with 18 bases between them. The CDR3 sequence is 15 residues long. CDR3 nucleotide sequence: TGTGCCAGCAGCCCACAAACTGGAGGGTTCTATGGCTACACCTTC. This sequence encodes CASSPQTGGFYGYTF.

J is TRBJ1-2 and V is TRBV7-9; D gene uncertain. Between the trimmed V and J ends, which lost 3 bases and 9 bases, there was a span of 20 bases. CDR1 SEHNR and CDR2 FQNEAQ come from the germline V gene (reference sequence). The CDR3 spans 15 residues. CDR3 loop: CASSFSSPPPGCYTF. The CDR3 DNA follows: TGTGCCAGCAGCTTCTCATCTCCGCCGCCCGGGTGCTACACCTTC.

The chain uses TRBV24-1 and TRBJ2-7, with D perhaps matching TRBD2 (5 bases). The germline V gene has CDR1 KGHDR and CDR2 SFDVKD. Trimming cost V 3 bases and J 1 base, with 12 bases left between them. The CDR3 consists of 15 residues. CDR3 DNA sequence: TGTGCCACCAGTGATGCGGGTCGTAATTCCTACGAGCAGTACTTC. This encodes CATSDAGRNSYEQYF.

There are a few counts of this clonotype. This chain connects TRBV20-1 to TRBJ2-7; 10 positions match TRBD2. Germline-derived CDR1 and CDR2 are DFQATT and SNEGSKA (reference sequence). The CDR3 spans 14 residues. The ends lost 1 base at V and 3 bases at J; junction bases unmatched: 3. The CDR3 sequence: CSARAASGSYEQYF. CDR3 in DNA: TGCAGTGCTAGAGCGGCTAGCGGGAGCTACGAGCAGTACTTC.

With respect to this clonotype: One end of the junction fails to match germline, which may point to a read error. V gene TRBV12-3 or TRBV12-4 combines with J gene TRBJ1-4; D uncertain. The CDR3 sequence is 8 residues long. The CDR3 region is CASSKSVF. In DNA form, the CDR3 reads TGTGCCAGCAGTAAGTCTGTTTTT.

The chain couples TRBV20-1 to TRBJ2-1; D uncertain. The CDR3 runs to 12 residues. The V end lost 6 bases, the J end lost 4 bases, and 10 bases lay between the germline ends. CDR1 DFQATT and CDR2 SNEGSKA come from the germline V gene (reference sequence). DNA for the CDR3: TGCAGTGCAAGTAGGGCTTACAATGAGCAGTTCTTC. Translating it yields CSASRAYNEQFF.

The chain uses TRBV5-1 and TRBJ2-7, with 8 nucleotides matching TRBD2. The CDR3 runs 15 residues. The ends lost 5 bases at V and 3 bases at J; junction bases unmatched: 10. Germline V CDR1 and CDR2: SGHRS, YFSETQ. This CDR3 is CASSAAGGAFYEQYF. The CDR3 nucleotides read TGCGCCAGCAGTGCGGCGGGGGGCGCGTTCTACGAGCAGTACTTC.

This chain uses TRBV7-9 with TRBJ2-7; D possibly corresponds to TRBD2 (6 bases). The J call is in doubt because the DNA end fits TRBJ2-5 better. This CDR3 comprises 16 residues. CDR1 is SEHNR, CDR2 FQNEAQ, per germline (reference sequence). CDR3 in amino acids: CASSFRDWGRYETQYF. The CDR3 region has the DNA TGTGCCAGCAGCTTTAGGGACTGGGGGAGGTACGAGACCCAGTACTTC.

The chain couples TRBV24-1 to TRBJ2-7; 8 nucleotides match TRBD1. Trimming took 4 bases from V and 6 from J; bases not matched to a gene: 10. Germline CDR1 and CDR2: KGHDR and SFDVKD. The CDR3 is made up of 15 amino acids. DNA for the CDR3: TGTGCCACCAGTGACACCGGACAGGGAGAGGTCGAGCAGTACTTC. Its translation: CATSDTGQGEVEQYF.

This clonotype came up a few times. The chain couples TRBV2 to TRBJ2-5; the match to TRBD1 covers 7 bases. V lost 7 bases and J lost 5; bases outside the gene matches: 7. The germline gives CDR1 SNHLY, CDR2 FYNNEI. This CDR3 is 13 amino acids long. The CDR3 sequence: CASNQQGTETQYF. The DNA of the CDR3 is TGTGCCAGCAACCAACAGGGGACGGAGACCCAGTACTTC.

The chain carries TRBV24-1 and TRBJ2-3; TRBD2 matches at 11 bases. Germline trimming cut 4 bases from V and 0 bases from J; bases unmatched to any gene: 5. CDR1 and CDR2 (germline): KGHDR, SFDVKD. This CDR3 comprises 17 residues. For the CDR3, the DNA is TGTGCCACCAGTGACCCAACTAGCGGGGGAAGCACAGATACGCAGTATTTT. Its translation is CATSDPTSGGSTDTQYF.

DNA for the CDR3: TGTGCCAGCAGCCCTTCGGGGGGGACATCCTACGAGCAGTACTTC. It yields the protein CASSPSGGTSYEQYF. The chain couples TRBV7-9 to TRBJ2-7, with TRBD2 matching 8 bases. In germline, CDR1 is SEHNR, CDR2 FQNEAQ (reference sequence). This CDR3 comprises 15 residues. V lost 5 bases, J lost 1 base, and 7 bases stayed unmatched.

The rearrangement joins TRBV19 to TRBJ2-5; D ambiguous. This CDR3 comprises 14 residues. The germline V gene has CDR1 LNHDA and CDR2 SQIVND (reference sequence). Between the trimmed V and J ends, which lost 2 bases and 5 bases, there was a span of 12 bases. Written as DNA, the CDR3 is TGTGCCAGTAGTATATACGGGCTGAGGGAGACCCAGTACTTC. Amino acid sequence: CASSIYGLRETQYF.

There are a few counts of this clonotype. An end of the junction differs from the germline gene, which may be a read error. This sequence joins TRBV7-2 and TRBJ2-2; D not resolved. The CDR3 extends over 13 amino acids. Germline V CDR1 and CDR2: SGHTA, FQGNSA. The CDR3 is CASSLQYTGELFF. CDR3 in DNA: TGTGCTAGCAGCTTACAATACACCGGGGAGCTGTTTTTT.

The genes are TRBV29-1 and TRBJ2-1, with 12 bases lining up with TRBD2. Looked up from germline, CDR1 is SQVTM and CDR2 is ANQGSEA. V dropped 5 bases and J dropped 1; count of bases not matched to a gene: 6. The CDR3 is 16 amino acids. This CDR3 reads CSVRGTSGSSYNEQFF. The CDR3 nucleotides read TGCAGCGTTAGGGGGACTAGCGGGTCTTCCTACAATGAGCAGTTCTTC.

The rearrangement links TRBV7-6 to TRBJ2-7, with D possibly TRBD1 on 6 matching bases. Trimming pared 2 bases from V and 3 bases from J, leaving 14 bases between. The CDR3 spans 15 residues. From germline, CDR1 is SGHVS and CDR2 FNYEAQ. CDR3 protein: CASSLNIRDNYEQYF. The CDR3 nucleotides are TGTGCCAGCAGCTTAAATATCCGGGACAACTACGAGCAGTACTTC.

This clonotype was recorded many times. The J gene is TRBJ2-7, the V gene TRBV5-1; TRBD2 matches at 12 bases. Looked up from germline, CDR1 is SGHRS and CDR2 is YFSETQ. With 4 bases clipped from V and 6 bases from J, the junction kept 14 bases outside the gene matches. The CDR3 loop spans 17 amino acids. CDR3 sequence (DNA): TGCGCCAGCAGCCCCCCATCTAGCGGGGGGGCCGCCCTCGAGCAGTACTTC. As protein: CASSPPSSGGAALEQYF. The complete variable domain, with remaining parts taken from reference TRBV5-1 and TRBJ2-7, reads KAGVTQTPRYLIKTRGQQVTLSCSPISGHRSVSWYQQTPGQGLQFLFEYFSETQRNKGNFPGRFSGRQFSNSRSEMNVSTLELGDSALYLCASSPPSSGGAALEQYFGPGTRLTVT.

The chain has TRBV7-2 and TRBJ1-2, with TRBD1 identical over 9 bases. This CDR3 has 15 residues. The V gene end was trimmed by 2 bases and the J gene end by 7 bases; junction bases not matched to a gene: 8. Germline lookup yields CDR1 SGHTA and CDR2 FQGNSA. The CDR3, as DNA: TGTGCCAGCAGCTTACCCGGGACAGGGACAGCTGGCTACACCTTC. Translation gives CASSLPGTGTAGYTF.

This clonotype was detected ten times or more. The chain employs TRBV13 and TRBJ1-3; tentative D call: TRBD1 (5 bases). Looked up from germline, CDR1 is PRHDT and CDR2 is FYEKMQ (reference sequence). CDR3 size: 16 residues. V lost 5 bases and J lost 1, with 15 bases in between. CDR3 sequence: CASSPSTRQSGNTIYF. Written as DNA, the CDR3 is TGTGCCAGCAGCCCTTCCACCAGACAGTCTGGAAACACCATATATTTT.

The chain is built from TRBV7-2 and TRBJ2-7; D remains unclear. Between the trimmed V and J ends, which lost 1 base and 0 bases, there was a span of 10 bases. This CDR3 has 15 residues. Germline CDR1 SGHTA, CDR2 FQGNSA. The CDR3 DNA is TGTGCCAGCAGCTTAGGACCAACCGGCTCCTACGAGCAGTACTTC. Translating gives CASSLGPTGSYEQYF.